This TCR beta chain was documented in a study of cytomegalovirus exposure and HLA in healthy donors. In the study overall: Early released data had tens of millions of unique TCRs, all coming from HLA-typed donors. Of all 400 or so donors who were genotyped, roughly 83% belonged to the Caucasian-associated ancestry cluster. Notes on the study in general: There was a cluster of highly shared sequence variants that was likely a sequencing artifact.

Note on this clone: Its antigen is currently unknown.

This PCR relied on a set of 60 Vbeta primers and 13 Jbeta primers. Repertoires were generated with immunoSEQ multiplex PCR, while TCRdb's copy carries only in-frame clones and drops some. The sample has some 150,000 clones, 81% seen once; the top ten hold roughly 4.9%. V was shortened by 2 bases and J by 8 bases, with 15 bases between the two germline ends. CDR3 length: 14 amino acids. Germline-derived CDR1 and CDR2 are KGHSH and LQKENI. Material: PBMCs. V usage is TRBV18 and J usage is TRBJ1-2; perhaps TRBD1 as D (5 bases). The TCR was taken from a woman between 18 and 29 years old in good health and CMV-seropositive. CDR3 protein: CASSPGQGTGGYTF. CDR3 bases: TGTGCCAGCTCACCAGGCCAGGGAACCGGGGGCTACACCTTC.